This T cell receptor (beta chain) was identified in a study of blood T cell repertoires in COVID-19. Turning to the study itself: COVID-19 samples, acute and convalescent, were from the United States, Italy and Spain. Sample material is recorded as cDNA or gDNA derived from T cells, B-cell-depleted T cells, or PBMCs.

The CDR3 totals 13 residues. The V gene's germline CDR1 is LGHNA and CDR2 YSLEER. J was trimmed by 6 bases and V by 0 bases; bases with no gene match: 2. The table lists this clone with a few counts. Original analysis: Reference gene primer amplification in the assay estimated nucleated cell counts. TCRdb's table, derived via immunoSEQ multiplex PCR, lists solely in-frame clones and lacks some. The D gene and trimming were derived from the DNA, and the V and J assignments and clone size from that table. This table has roughly 100,000 clones, around four fifths appearing once. Specimen: peripheral blood. The origin of this receptor is a woman over 75 with acute or convalescent COVID-19. The rearrangement uses TRBV4-3 and TRBJ2-7; 7 bases are shared with TRBD1. CDR3 protein: CASSQDPGGEQYF. The CDR3 nucleotides are TGCGCCAGCAGCCAAGATCCAGGGGGCGAGCAGTACTTC.